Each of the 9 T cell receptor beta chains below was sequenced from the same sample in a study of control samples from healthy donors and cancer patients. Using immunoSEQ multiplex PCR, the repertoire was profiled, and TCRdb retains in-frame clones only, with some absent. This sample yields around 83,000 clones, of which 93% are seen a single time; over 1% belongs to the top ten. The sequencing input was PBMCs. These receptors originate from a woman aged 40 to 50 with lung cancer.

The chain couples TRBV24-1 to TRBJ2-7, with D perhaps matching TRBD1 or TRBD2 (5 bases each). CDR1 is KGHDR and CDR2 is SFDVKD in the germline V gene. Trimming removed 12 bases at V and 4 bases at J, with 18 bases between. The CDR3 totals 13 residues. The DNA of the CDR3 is TGTGCCTCGACGGGACGGAATTCGTACGAGCAGTACTTC. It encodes CASTGRNSYEQYF.

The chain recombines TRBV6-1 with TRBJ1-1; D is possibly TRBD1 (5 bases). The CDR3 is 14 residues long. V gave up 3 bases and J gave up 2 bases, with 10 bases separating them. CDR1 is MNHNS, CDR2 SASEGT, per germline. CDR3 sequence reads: CASSDIGTNTEAFF. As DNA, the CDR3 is TGTGCCAGCAGTGATATCGGGACTAACACTGAAGCTTTCTTT.

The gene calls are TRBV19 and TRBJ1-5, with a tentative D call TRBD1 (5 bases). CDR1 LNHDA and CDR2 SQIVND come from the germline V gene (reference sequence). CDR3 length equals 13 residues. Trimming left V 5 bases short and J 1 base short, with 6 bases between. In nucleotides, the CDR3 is TGTGCCAGTAGTGGGGACAGCAATCAGCCCCAGCATTTT. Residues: CASSGDSNQPQHF.

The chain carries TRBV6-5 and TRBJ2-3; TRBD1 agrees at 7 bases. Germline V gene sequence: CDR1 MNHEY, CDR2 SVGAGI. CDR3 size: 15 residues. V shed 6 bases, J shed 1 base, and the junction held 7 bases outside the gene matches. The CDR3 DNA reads TGTGCCAGCAGGAACGGAGGACAGGGCACAGATACGCAGTATTTT. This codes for CASRNGGQGTDTQYF.

The CDR3 region has the DNA TGTGCCACCAGCAGAGTAGGCGGGGGCGCGGATCAGCCCCAGCATTTT. Translating it yields CATSRVGGGADQPQHF. V usage is TRBV15 and J usage is TRBJ1-5, with D perhaps matching TRBD1 (6 bases). In germline, CDR1 is LNHNV, CDR2 YYDKDF (reference sequence). There are 16 residues in the CDR3. V was clipped by 1 base and J by 5 bases, with 15 bases between them.

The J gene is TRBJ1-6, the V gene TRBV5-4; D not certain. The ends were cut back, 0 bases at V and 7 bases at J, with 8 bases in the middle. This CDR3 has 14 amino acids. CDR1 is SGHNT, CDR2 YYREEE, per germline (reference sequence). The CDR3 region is CASSLGAGNSPLHF. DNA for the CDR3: TGTGCCAGCAGCTTGGGGGCGGGAAATTCACCCCTCCACTTT.

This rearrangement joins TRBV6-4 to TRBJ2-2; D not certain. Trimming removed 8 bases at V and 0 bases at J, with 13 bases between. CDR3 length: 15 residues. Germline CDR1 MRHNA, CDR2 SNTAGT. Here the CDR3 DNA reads TGTGCCAGCCGAAACGGTGGGGCGAACACCGGGGAGCTGTTTTTT. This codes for CASRNGGANTGELFF.

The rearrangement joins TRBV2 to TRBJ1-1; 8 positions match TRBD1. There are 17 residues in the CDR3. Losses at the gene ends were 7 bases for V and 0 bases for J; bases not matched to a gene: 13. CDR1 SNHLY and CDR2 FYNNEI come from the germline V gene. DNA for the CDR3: TGTGCCAGCACCCGGGGCGGGACAGGCAATATGAACACTGAAGCTTTCTTT. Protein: CASTRGGTGNMNTEAFF. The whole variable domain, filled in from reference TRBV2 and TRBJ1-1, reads EPEVTQTPSHQVTQMGQEVILRCVPISNHLYFYWYRQILGQKVEFLVSFYNNEISEKSEIFDDQFSVERPDGSNFTLKIRSTKLEDSAMYFCASTRGGTGNMNTEAFFGQGTRLTVV.

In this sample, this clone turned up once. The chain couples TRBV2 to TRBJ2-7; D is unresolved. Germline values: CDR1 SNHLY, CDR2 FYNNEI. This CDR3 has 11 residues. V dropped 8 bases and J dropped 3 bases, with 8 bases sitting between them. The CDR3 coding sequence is TGTGCCAGCGGCCTGAACTACGAGCAGTACTTC. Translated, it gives CASGLNYEQYF.